A single sample is the source of the 32 T cell receptor beta chains below, sequenced in a study of CD8 T cells in Susac syndrome. The RNA, about 0.5 to 1 ug, was put through reverse transcription using random hexamers. TCRdb re-derived calls from the immunoSEQ multiplex PCR reads in MiXCR, one entry per CDR3 protein. The data show around 150,000 distinct CDR3 sequences, about 93% seen once. The sample taken for sequencing was CD4+ T cells from PBMCs. The receptors shown here come from a human donor in good health.

V usage is TRBV5-4 and J usage is TRBJ2-5; 8 nucleotides match TRBD2. Germline V gives CDR1 SGHNT, CDR2 YYREEE (reference sequence). Trimming cost V 1 base and J 0 bases; bases outside gene matches: 5. The CDR3 covers 16 residues. CDR3 nucleotide sequence: TGTGCCAGCAGCTTGAGGAGCGGGGGTTACCAAGAGACCCAGTACTTC. It specifies CASSLRSGGYQETQYF.

The CDR3 here is CSARTGYGYTF. CDR3 nucleotides: TGCAGTGCTAGGACAGGCTATGGCTACACCTTC. The chain carries TRBV20-1 and TRBJ1-2; weak D call: TRBD1 (6 bases). Trimming removed 3 bases from V and 4 bases from J, with 6 bases in between. The CDR3 has 11 residues. The V gene's germline CDR1 is DFQATT and CDR2 SNEGSKA (reference sequence).

The chain is built from TRBV2 and TRBJ1-6, with unresolved D. Germline CDR1 is SNHLY and CDR2 is FYNNEI. CDR3 size: 13 residues. The germline V and J ends were trimmed by 11 bases and 11 bases, with 19 bases remaining between them. The CDR3 coding sequence is TGTGCCTCAAGGGCCTACCCATCGGCACCCCTCCACTTT. Its protein is CASRAYPSAPLHF. Supplemented by reference TRBV2 and TRBJ1-6, the full variable domain reads EPEVTQTPSHQVTQMGQEVILRCVPISNHLYFYWYRQILGQKVEFLVSFYNNEISEKSEIFDDQFSVERPDGSNFTLKIRSTKLEDSAMYFCASRAYPSAPLHFGNGTRLTVT.

The chain carries TRBV19 and TRBJ1-6; 7 nucleotides align to TRBD1. J lost 6 bases, V lost 6 bases, and 2 bases had no gene match. Per germline, CDR1 LNHDA and CDR2 SQIVND (reference sequence). This CDR3 spans 13 amino acids. The CDR3 nucleotides read TGTGCCAGTAGACCAGGGGGTAATTCACCCCTCCACTTT. This gives the protein CASRPGGNSPLHF.

The chain combines TRBV29-1 with TRBJ2-3, with TRBD2 matching 8 bases. The V gene end was trimmed by 4 bases and the J gene end by 5 bases; junction bases not matched to a gene: 2. This CDR3 has 12 amino acids. Germline V gene lookup returns CDR1 SQVTM and CDR2 ANQGSEA. CDR3 in DNA: TGCAGCGTTGCCAGCGGGGGAGATACGCAGTATTTT. Protein product: CSVASGGDTQYF.

The chain carries TRBV3-1 and TRBJ1-5; 9 bases are shared with TRBD1. The length of the CDR3 is 15 residues. V shed 5 bases, J shed 2 bases, and the junction held 4 bases outside the gene matches. In germline, CDR1 is LGHDT, CDR2 YNNKEL (reference sequence). In nucleotides, the CDR3 is TGTGCCAGCAGCTATGGGACAGGGCGCAATCAGCCCCAGCATTTT. Protein sequence: CASSYGTGRNQPQHF. The full variable domain, rest sourced from reference TRBV3-1 and TRBJ1-5, is DTAVSQTPKYLVTQMGNDKSIKCEQNLGHDTMYWYKQDSKKFLKIMFSYNNKELIINETVPNRFSPKSPDKAHLNLHINSLELGDSAVYFCASSYGTGRNQPQHFGDGTRLSIL.

V usage is TRBV5-1 and J usage is TRBJ2-3; unclear D gene. CDR1 is SGHRS, CDR2 YFSETQ, per germline. The CDR3 extends over 17 amino acids. V lost 1 base, J lost 0 bases, and 15 bases lay in between. DNA of the CDR3: TGCGCCAGCAGCTTGAACCCAGACACCGTCAGCACAGATACGCAGTATTTT. It codes for CASSLNPDTVSTDTQYF.

This chain joins TRBV6-2 or TRBV6-3 and TRBJ1-5; D call uncertain. CDR3 size: 18 residues. The V gene lost 2 bases and the J gene lost 0 bases, with 17 bases spanning the gap. Germline CDR1 MNHEY, CDR2 SVGEGT. Here the CDR3 DNA reads TGTGCCAGCAGTTACCGAGTTGGAGTTGGGAATAGCAATCAGCCCCAGCATTTT. Its protein product is CASSYRVGVGNSNQPQHF.

The gene calls are TRBV3-1 and TRBJ1-2, with TRBD1 identical over 7 bases. The CDR3 extends over 13 amino acids. The V gene's germline CDR1 is LGHDT and CDR2 YNNKEL (reference sequence). The ends lost 3 bases at V and 4 bases at J; junction bases unmatched: 2. The CDR3 protein is CASSHGTAYGYTF. The CDR3 nucleotides read TGTGCCAGCAGCCATGGGACAGCCTATGGCTACACCTTC.

This clonotype was observed once. V is TRBV15 and J is TRBJ2-5, with D hard to call. Trimming left V 0 bases short and J 0 bases short, with 8 bases between. CDR1 LNHNV and CDR2 YYDKDF come from the germline V gene (reference sequence). The CDR3 runs to 15 residues. CDR3 in amino acids: CATSRDSAYQETQYF. CDR3 DNA sequence: TGTGCCACCAGCAGAGATTCGGCGTACCAAGAGACCCAGTACTTC.

CDR3 sequence: CASSVLAGGPGELFF. Written as DNA, the CDR3 is TGTGCCAGCAGCGTGCTAGCGGGGGGGCCCGGGGAGCTGTTTTTT. The chain joins TRBV7-2 to TRBJ2-2; TRBD2 matches at 12 bases. V lost 5 bases and J lost 6; bases outside the gene matches: 4. This CDR3 has 15 residues. The germline gives CDR1 SGHTA, CDR2 FQGNSA.

This chain connects TRBV29-1 to TRBJ1-1, with no clear D. This CDR3 comprises 14 residues. V gave up 4 bases and J gave up 3 bases, with 15 bases separating them. Germline assignment: CDR1 SQVTM and CDR2 ANQGSEA. The CDR3 DNA follows: TGCAGCGTTGCCAGCCTTGGTGGGCACACTGAAGCTTTCTTT. It translates to CSVASLGGHTEAFF.

This chain uses TRBV20-1 with TRBJ2-5, with D possibly matching TRBD2 (6 bases). V lost 7 bases and J lost 1, with 10 bases in between. There are 12 residues in the CDR3. The germline gives CDR1 DFQATT, CDR2 SNEGSKA (reference sequence). CDR3 sequence: CSVEGTQETQYF. DNA of the CDR3: TGCAGTGTGGAGGGGACCCAAGAGACCCAGTACTTC.

V usage is TRBV5-4 and J usage is TRBJ1-6; TRBD1 might be the D (6 bases). The CDR3 is 15 residues long. CDR1 is SGHNT and CDR2 is YYREEE in the germline V gene (reference sequence). The V and J ends lost 4 bases and 9 bases respectively, with 17 bases between them. CDR3 residues: CASSVGTGRGSPLHF. The CDR3 DNA sequence: TGTGCCAGCAGCGTTGGCACAGGGAGAGGTTCACCCCTCCACTTT.

V usage is TRBV20-1 and J usage is TRBJ1-6; a possible D gene is TRBD1 (5 bases). V was trimmed by 6 bases and J by 0 bases, leaving 15 bases between them. The germline V gene has CDR1 DFQATT and CDR2 SNEGSKA (reference sequence). The CDR3 runs 16 residues. The CDR3 coding sequence is TGCAGTGCCCTTGTCTCAGGGAGCTCCTATAATTCACCCCTCCACTTT. As protein: CSALVSGSSYNSPLHF.

The V gene is TRBV20-1, the J gene TRBJ2-2, with D possibly matching TRBD2 (5 bases). The CDR3 runs 14 residues. V was cut by 3 bases and J by 1 base, with 9 bases left in between. Per the germline V gene, CDR1 is DFQATT and CDR2 is SNEGSKA (reference sequence). CDR3 sequence: CSASPGLNTGELFF. The CDR3 DNA reads as TGCAGTGCTAGTCCAGGACTGAACACCGGGGAGCTGTTTTTT.

The chain employs TRBV3-1 and TRBJ2-7; D is ambiguous. V dropped 1 base and J dropped 3 bases, with 4 bases sitting between them. CDR1 LGHDT and CDR2 YNNKEL come from the germline V gene (reference sequence). This CDR3 contains 12 residues. CDR3 amino acids: CASSQVDYEQYF. The CDR3 region has the DNA TGTGCCAGCAGCCAAGTCGACTACGAGCAGTACTTC.

The chain uses TRBV27 and TRBJ2-7, with 7 bases lining up with TRBD1. The CDR3 extends over 13 amino acids. Germline V gives CDR1 MNHEY, CDR2 SMNVEV (reference sequence). Trimming at V came to 7 bases and at J to 4 bases, leaving 7 bases not matched to a gene. The CDR3 loop reads CASTRQGGYEQYF. The CDR3 bases are TGTGCCAGCACCCGACAGGGTGGTTACGAGCAGTACTTC.

This chain uses TRBV12-3 or TRBV12-4 with TRBJ2-7, with D perhaps TRBD2 (5 bases). Trimming shortened V by 5 bases and J by 0 bases, and 14 bases separated the two germline ends. This CDR3 is built from 15 residues. CDR3 loop: CASSPRGQGSYEQYF. For the CDR3, the DNA is TGTGCCAGCAGTCCCCGGGGTCAAGGCTCCTACGAGCAGTACTTC.

This rearrangement joins TRBV27 to TRBJ1-2; TRBD1 agrees at 7 bases. With V trimmed by 5 bases and J by 7 bases, 10 bases remained unmatched. The CDR3 has 14 amino acids. Germline V gene lookup returns CDR1 MNHEY and CDR2 SMNVEV (reference sequence). The CDR3 sequence: CASSPYRGGSGYTF. In DNA form, the CDR3 reads TGTGCCAGCAGTCCTTACAGGGGAGGGAGTGGCTACACCTTC.

V is TRBV7-2 and J is TRBJ2-3, with 12 positions matching TRBD1. The CDR3 is 16 residues long. From germline, CDR1 is SGHTA and CDR2 FQGNSA. Germline trimming cut 1 base from V and 3 bases from J; bases unmatched to any gene: 2. DNA of the CDR3: TGTGCCAGCAGCTTAGGGGGACAGGGGGCAACAGATACGCAGTATTTT. Protein sequence: CASSLGGQGATDTQYF.

V and J are TRBV19 and TRBJ2-7, with a weak D call TRBD2 (5 bases). Germline V lookup: CDR1 LNHDA, CDR2 SQIVND (reference sequence). The CDR3 is 13 residues long. V lost 3 bases to trimming and J lost 3 bases, with 9 bases between them. The CDR3, as DNA: TGTGCCAGTAGTATGGACTCCTTCTACGAGCAGTACTTC. Its protein is CASSMDSFYEQYF.

The genes are TRBV18 and TRBJ2-3; D possibly corresponds to TRBD2 (6 bases). The CDR3 consists of 16 residues. Trimming left V 3 bases short and J 1 base short, with 14 bases between. The germline V gene has CDR1 KGHSH and CDR2 LQKENI. CDR3 protein: CASSPAGGKGTDTQYF. CDR3 nucleotides: TGTGCCAGCTCACCGGCCGGGGGAAAGGGCACAGATACGCAGTATTTT.

The rearrangement joins TRBV9 to TRBJ1-5; D not resolved. The germline gives CDR1 SGDLS, CDR2 YYNGEE. CDR3 size: 15 residues. The V end was cut by 0 bases, the J end by 2 bases, with 9 bases between. The CDR3 sequence is CASSVGAERNQPQHF. As DNA, the CDR3 is TGTGCCAGCAGCGTAGGAGCAGAACGCAATCAGCCCCAGCATTTT.

The V call is TRBV15, the J call TRBJ1-2, with D tentatively TRBD1 (6 bases). Trimming left V 5 bases short and J 4 bases short, with 11 bases between. Germline-derived CDR1 and CDR2 are LNHNV and YYDKDF (reference sequence). This CDR3 has 13 amino acids. CDR3 sequence reads: CATSGGPSYGYTF. CDR3 sequence (DNA): TGTGCCACCAGCGGGGGCCCTAGCTATGGCTACACCTTC.

This chain joins TRBV24-1 and TRBJ2-7; D possibly corresponds to TRBD2 (6 bases). The germline V and J ends were trimmed by 3 bases and 3 bases, with 23 bases remaining between them. The CDR3 length is 18 residues. Germline CDR1 and CDR2: KGHDR and SFDVKD. The CDR3 sequence is CATSDPLPGGATLYEQYF. The CDR3 DNA follows: TGTGCCACCAGTGATCCCCTGCCGGGCGGGGCGACCCTCTACGAGCAGTACTTC.

CDR3 sequence (DNA): TGCAGTGCTAGCCTTCCCACCGATCCCTACAATGAGCAGTTCTTC. Translating it yields CSASLPTDPYNEQFF. J is TRBJ2-1 and V is TRBV20-1, with D unresolved. CDR3 size: 15 residues. The ends were cut back, 3 bases at V and 2 bases at J, with 14 bases in the middle. CDR1 is DFQATT and CDR2 is SNEGSKA in the germline V gene (reference sequence).

The chain recombines TRBV20-1 with TRBJ1-1; 8 bases agree with TRBD1. Germline values: CDR1 DFQATT, CDR2 SNEGSKA (reference sequence). The CDR3 runs to 13 residues. Germline trimming cut 3 bases from V and 5 bases from J; bases unmatched to any gene: 5. The CDR3 DNA follows: TGCAGTGCTAGGCAGGGGGCTCGAACTGAAGCTTTCTTT. Translating it yields CSARQGARTEAFF.

The chain employs TRBV7-2 and TRBJ1-5, with D perhaps matching TRBD1 (6 bases). The CDR3 consists of 16 residues. The V gene's germline CDR1 is SGHTA and CDR2 FQGNSA. With 4 bases removed from V and 0 bases from J, the gap between germline ends came to 13 bases. The CDR3 protein is CASSYSWDISNQPQHF. The CDR3 DNA follows: TGTGCCAGCAGCTACTCCTGGGACATTAGCAATCAGCCCCAGCATTTT.

V and J are TRBV6-5 and TRBJ1-1; 7 bases agree with TRBD1. J lost 7 bases, V lost 5 bases, and 4 bases had no gene match. The germline V gene encodes CDR1 MNHEY and CDR2 SVGAGI. The CDR3 sequence is 12 residues long. CDR3 bases: TGTGCCAGCAGTACCCGGACAGGTGAAGCTTTCTTT. Encoded protein: CASSTRTGEAFF.

This chain connects TRBV3-1 to TRBJ1-5, with D hard to call. V was trimmed by 2 bases and J by 7 bases, leaving 9 bases between them. The germline CDR1 and CDR2 sequences are LGHDT and YNNKEL (reference sequence). CDR3 size: 13 residues. CDR3 sequence reads: CASSQKQWQPQHF. CDR3 sequence (DNA): TGTGCCAGCAGCCAAAAGCAGTGGCAGCCCCAGCATTTT. Together with reference TRBV3-1 and TRBJ1-5, the CDR3 gives the full variable domain: DTAVSQTPKYLVTQMGNDKSIKCEQNLGHDTMYWYKQDSKKFLKIMFSYNNKELIINETVPNRFSPKSPDKAHLNLHINSLELGDSAVYFCASSQKQWQPQHFGDGTRLSIL.

The chain links TRBV5-1 to TRBJ2-7; 9 bases are a match to TRBD1. The CDR3 length is 16 residues. CDR1 and CDR2 (germline): SGHRS, YFSETQ. After removal of 0 bases from V and 7 bases from J, the junction contained 11 bases not matched to a gene. CDR3 loop: CASSLADRGLPEEQYF. The DNA for the CDR3 is TGCGCCAGCAGCTTGGCGGACAGGGGCCTGCCAGAGGAGCAGTACTTC. Drawing the rest from reference TRBV5-1 and TRBJ2-7, the complete variable domain is KAGVTQTPRYLIKTRGQQVTLSCSPISGHRSVSWYQQTPGQGLQFLFEYFSETQRNKGNFPGRFSGRQFSNSRSEMNVSTLELGDSALYLCASSLADRGLPEEQYFGPGTRLTVT.